This is a list of T cell receptor beta chains from one sample in a study of blood T cell repertoires in COVID-19. Profiled with immunoSEQ multiplex PCR; TCRdb holds only in-frame clones, not every one. The table has 120,000 to 150,000 clones, approximately 81% seen once. Sequencing was performed on peripheral blood. Source of these receptors: a human donor with acute or convalescent COVID-19. The donor label of this sample is uncertain. CDR3s include the opening cysteine and the closing phenylalanine or tryptophan. D genes are given only for firm matches. Clone size, where shown, is once, few, many, or a class for clones that have expanded.

>13|.|TRBJ1-1|.|TRBV7-2
TGTGCCAGCAGCGGCTCCCGGGGAACTGAAGCTTTCTTT
CASSGSRGTEAFF
>15|.|TRBJ2-2|.|TRBV24-1
TGTGCCACCAGTGATTTACAGGGCGGGACCGGGGAGCTGTTTTTT
CATSDLQGGTGELFF
>15|.|TRBJ1-1|.|TRBV7-9
TGTGCCAGCAAACGGGGGGGGGCCCTTGGGGCTGAAGCTTTCTTT
CASKRGGALGAEAFF
>15|.|TRBJ1-2|.|TRBV11-2
TGTGCCAGCAGCTTAACAAGGACAGTTGGCTATGGCTACACCTTC
CASSLTRTVGYGYTF
>15|few|TRBJ1-4|.|TRBV28
TGTGCCAGCATCAGGTCCTGGGGCGCACGGGAAAAACTGTTTTTT
CASIRSWGAREKLFF
>15|few|TRBJ1-2|.|TRBV4-1
TGCGCCAGCAGCCAAGGTTACCGGGGGGGCCTTGGCTACACCTTC
CASSQGYRGGLGYTF
>14|once|TRBJ2-1|TRBD1|TRBV29-1
TGCAGCGTTGGGACAGGGGGCGCCTACAATGAGCAGTTCTTC
CSVGTGGAYNEQFF
>12|.|TRBJ2-3|.|TRBV6-5
TGTGCCAGCAGCCCCCCGGCAGATACGCAGTATTTT
CASSPPADTQYF
>15|.|TRBJ2-5|TRBD2|TRBV7-2
TGTGCCAGCAGTCGACTAGCGGGGGCCACCGGGGCCCAGTACTTC
CASSRLAGATGAQYF
>17|.|TRBJ1-4|TRBD1|TRBV5-5
TGTGCCAGCAGCCGGGGGTCGGCGACAGGGGTTGGTGAAAAACTGTTTTTT
CASSRGSATGVGEKLFF
>15|.|TRBJ1-1|.|TRBV27
TGTGCCAGCAGTTTCCTTCCACCGGTGAACACTGAAGCTTTCTTT
CASSFLPPVNTEAFF
>14|.|TRBJ1-1|.|TRBV5-1
TGCGCCAGCAGCGGACGGACACCGAACACTGAAGCTTTCTTT
CASSGRTPNTEAFF
>13|.|TRBJ2-7|TRBD1|TRBV7-9
TGTGCCAGCAGTCTACTAACAGGGGGCGAGCAGTACTTC
CASSLLTGGEQYF
>15|.|TRBJ1-5|TRBD1|TRBV6-5
TGTGCCAGCAGACAGGGGATGGGGCCTAATCAGCCCCAGCATTTT
CASRQGMGPNQPQHF
>15|.|TRBJ1-2|.|TRBV28
TGTGCCAGCAACGCGGGGGACCCCTTATGGTATGGCTACACCTTC
CASNAGDPLWYGYTF
>18|once|TRBJ2-1|TRBD2|TRBV11-2
TGTGCCAGCAGCTTAATGGAGGGAGGGATATTACCCTACAATGAGCAGTTCTTC
CASSLMEGGILPYNEQFF
>14|.|TRBJ2-3|.|TRBV2
TGTGCCAGCAGTGAGCCAGATCACACAGATACGCAGTATTTT
CASSEPDHTDTQYF
>15|.|TRBJ2-1|.|TRBV7-2
TGTGCCAGCAGCTTGGTGGACGGGAACTACAATGAGCAGTTCTTC
CASSLVDGNYNEQFF
>15|.|TRBJ1-1|TRBD1|TRBV4-1
TGCGCCAGCAGCCAGTTAGGGGGCATCCACACTGAAGCTTTCTTT
CASSQLGGIHTEAFF
>15|.|TRBJ1-5|.|TRBV15
TGTGCCACCAGCAGAGATCCCACAGCTAATCAGCCCCAGCATTTT
CATSRDPTANQPQHF
>14|many|TRBJ1-6|.|TRBV30
TGTGCCTGGAGCAACTGGGGGCCGGGGTCACCCCTCCACTTT
CAWSNWGPGSPLHF
>16|.|TRBJ1-2|.|TRBV7-9
TGTGCCAGCAGCTCGGGAGGACGGAACCCGATCTATGGCTACACCTTC
CASSSGGRNPIYGYTF
>15|.|TRBJ1-2|TRBD1|TRBV11-2
TGTGCCAGCAGCTCAACTACAGGGGGCATCTATGGCTACACCTTC
CASSSTTGGIYGYTF
>13|.|TRBJ1-2|TRBD1|TRBV7-2
TGTGCCAGCAGCTTAGCTACAGGGGACGGCTACACCTTC
CASSLATGDGYTF
>15|.|TRBJ1-1|.|TRBV15
TGTGCCACCAGCAGAGGGACAGCCGGAAACACTGAAGCTTTCTTT
CATSRGTAGNTEAFF
>14|.|TRBJ1-2|TRBD1|TRBV6-1
TGTGCCAGCAGTGAAAGATGGGACAGCGCAGGCTACACCTTC
CASSERWDSAGYTF
>15|once|TRBJ1-1|.|TRBV6-2/TRBV6-3
TGTGCCAGCAGCCCCCTCGCGGGGGTGCTCACTGAAGCTTTCTTT
CASSPLAGVLTEAFF
>16|.|TRBJ2-2|TRBD2|TRBV3-1/TRBV3-2
TGTGCCAGCCTAAAAGCGGGAGGGCCGGGCACCGGGGAGCTGTTTTTT
CASLKAGGPGTGELFF
>15|few|TRBJ1-2|.|TRBV9
TGTGCCAGCAGCGTAACGGGAGTCCCTAACTATGGCTACACCTTC
CASSVTGVPNYGYTF
>17|.|TRBJ1-2|TRBD1|TRBV4-3
TGCGCCAGCAGCCAAGATTCCCTGGGGACAGCGGTCTATGGCTACACCTTC
CASSQDSLGTAVYGYTF
>14|.|TRBJ2-3|.|TRBV27
TGTGCCAGCAGTTTTGAGAGGGGGACAGATACGCAGTATTTT
CASSFERGTDTQYF
>13|.|TRBJ1-1|TRBD1|TRBV2
TGTGCCAGCAGTTGGACAGGGGCGGCTGAAGCTTTCTTT
CASSWTGAAEAFF
>15|.|TRBJ2-7|TRBD1|TRBV11-3
TGTGCCAGCAGCGCAGAGCCGACAGGGGCCTACGAGCAGTACTTC
CASSAEPTGAYEQYF
>13|.|TRBJ1-1|.|TRBV12-3/TRBV12-4
TGTGCCAGCAGTACCCCCGGGAACACTGAAGCTTTCTTT
CASSTPGNTEAFF
>15|few|TRBJ1-2|TRBD1|TRBV25-1
TGTGCCAGCAGCCTTCCGGGACAGGGCAACTATGGCTACACCTTC
CASSLPGQGNYGYTF
>18|.|TRBJ2-6|.|TRBV5-1
TGCGCCAGCAGCCCCAATAGGCAGGGGTCCTCTGGGGCCAACGTCCTGACTTTC
CASSPNRQGSSGANVLTF
>15|.|TRBJ2-2|.|TRBV18
TGTGCCAGCTCACCTCAGGACACGAACACCGGGGAGCTGTTTTTT
CASSPQDTNTGELFF
>18|.|TRBJ2-1|TRBD1|TRBV9
TGTGCCAGCAGCGTAGGAATAGTGACAGGGTGGACCTACAATGAGCAGTTCTTC
CASSVGIVTGWTYNEQFF
>14|.|TRBJ1-2|TRBD1|TRBV28
TGTGCCAGCAGTTTAGACAGGGGGCTTTATGGCTACACCTTC
CASSLDRGLYGYTF
>16|.|TRBJ1-3|.|TRBV5-4
TGTGCCAGCAGCTTGGGCCAGAGGTCGCCAGGAAACACCATATATTTT
CASSLGQRSPGNTIYF
>15|.|TRBJ1-1|.|TRBV27
TGTGCCAGCAGTTTATCTGGGGCCAGAGTGACTGAAGCTTTCTTT
CASSLSGARVTEAFF
>15|.|TRBJ2-2|TRBD1|TRBV5-4
TGTGCCAGCAGTCCAGGGACAGTTAACACCGGGGAGCTGTTTTTT
CASSPGTVNTGELFF
>12|.|TRBJ2-1|.|TRBV29-1
TGCAGCGCCGAGTCCGGGTCCCATGAGCAGTTCTTC
CSAESGSHEQFF
>16|few|TRBJ1-1|TRBD1|TRBV6-6
TGTGCCAGCAGCCCACGACAGGGGCACATGAACACTGAAGCTTTCTTT
CASSPRQGHMNTEAFF
>15|.|TRBJ1-3|.|TRBV9
TGTGCCAGCAGCGCGGGGGGTGTCTCTGGAAACACCATATATTTT
CASSAGGVSGNTIYF
>14|.|TRBJ2-3|TRBD1|TRBV10-2
TGCGCCAGCAGGAATGACAGGGGAGGAGATACGCAGTATTTT
CASRNDRGGDTQYF
>14|.|TRBJ1-2|TRBD1|TRBV27
TGTGCCAGCAGTCCCCGGACAGGGCCCTATGGCTACACCTTC
CASSPRTGPYGYTF
>16|.|TRBJ2-1|TRBD2|TRBV4-1
TGCGCCAGCAGCCAAGATCGGGGACTAGACAAACGAGAGCAGTTCTTC
CASSQDRGLDKREQFF
>14|.|TRBJ1-1|TRBD1|TRBV2
TGTGCCAGCACCTTAGGACAGGGGGGCACTGAAGCTTTCTTT
CASTLGQGGTEAFF
>15|.|TRBJ2-5|.|TRBV24-1
TGTGCCACCAGTGATTTTTCGGGAGTAGCAGAGACCCAGTACTTC
CATSDFSGVAETQYF
>14|.|TRBJ1-1|.|TRBV11-2
TGTGCCAGCAGCTTAGATCTGGCGAACACTGAAGCTTTCTTT
CASSLDLANTEAFF
>13|.|TRBJ1-1|.|TRBV6-2/TRBV6-3
TGTGCCAGCAGCCGGACAGAGAACACTGAAGCTTTCTTT
CASSRTENTEAFF
>13|.|TRBJ1-4|.|TRBV6-5
TGTGCCAGCATTACAGGGTCGAATGAAAAACTGTTTTTT
CASITGSNEKLFF
>14|.|TRBJ2-2|.|TRBV2
TGTGCCAGCAGACCGACATACTACACCGGGGAGCTGTTTTTT
CASRPTYYTGELFF
>14|.|TRBJ2-3|.|TRBV5-4
TGTGCCAGCAGCTTGGCGGGAGATGCAGATACGCAGTATTTT
CASSLAGDADTQYF
>14|.|TRBJ1-6|.|TRBV7-9
TGTGCCAGCAGCGAGGGGGTTTATAATTCACCCCTCCACTTT
CASSEGVYNSPLHF
>16|.|TRBJ1-1|.|TRBV18
TGTGCCAGCTCACCACTAACAGGAGAAGAGAACACTGAAGCTTTCTTT
CASSPLTGEENTEAFF
>15|.|TRBJ2-7|.|TRBV5-1
TGCGCCAGCAGCTTGGCGGCAGGAAGCTCCTACGAGCAGTACTTC
CASSLAAGSSYEQYF